The clone carrying this T cell receptor (beta chain) was observed many times. The CDR3 is cut off 3 residues early in the read; its end comes from the germline J gene. The data derive from a study of T cell clonality in common variable immunodeficiency. Sequencing was performed with immunoSEQ multiplex PCR; in TCRdb, only in-frame clones are kept and a portion is missing. This repertoire holds about 40,000 clones, and none appear only once. CDR3 length equals 15 residues. V shed 8 bases and J shed 2 bases, with 15 bases lying between them. Germline V gene sequence: CDR1 KGHSH, CDR2 LQKENI. The TCR comes from a person between 18 and 75 years old in good health. Sequencing input: peripheral blood mononuclear cells. The chain combines TRBV18 with TRBJ2-2; D is possibly TRBD2 (5 bases). The CDR3 bases that were read are TGTGCCAGCAGTTACCAGCGACTAAACACCGGGGAG. This translates into CASSYQRLNTGE. The full CDR3 protein is CASSYQRLNTGELFF. The whole variable domain, remainder taken from reference TRBV18 and TRBJ2-2, is NAGVMQNPRHLVRRRGQEARLRCSPMKGHSHVYWYRQLPEEGLKFMVYLQKENIIDESGMPKERFSAEFPKEGPSILRIQQVVRGDSAAYFCASSYQRLNTGELFFGEGSRLTVL.